This T cell receptor beta chain was found in a study of cytomegalovirus exposure and HLA in healthy donors. Turning to the study itself: In an early release, HLA-typed donors contributed 75 million to 85 million unique TCR sequences.

Remarks on this clone: Antigen unknown.

The PCR made use of 60 Vbeta and 13 Jbeta primers. Sequencing used immunoSEQ multiplex PCR; TCRdb keeps in-frame clones, though not all of them. This table holds some 56,000 clones, almost 85% found once. Germline V CDR1 and CDR2: MRHNA, SNTAGT. The CDR3 consists of 13 residues. The ends were cut back, 6 bases at V and 7 bases at J, with 15 bases in the middle. General study results and limits: A later analysis reported that several of the most significant clusters appeared to be linked to common viral pathogens, among them Epstein-Barr virus. The authors judged a highly shared variant cluster likely a sequencing artifact. Analyses of presence and absence presupposed an approximately uniform sequencing depth across donors.

This TCR was recovered from a man aged 45-65 years in good health and CMV-seronegative. The V and J genes are TRBV6-4 and TRBJ1-2, with a tentative D call TRBD1 (5 bases). The source material was PBMCs. Here the CDR3 DNA reads TGTGCCAGCAGAGACCAGGGATCGGCTGGCTACACCTTC. Its translation: CASRDQGSAGYTF.